These 23 T cell receptor beta chains came from one sample sequenced in a study of T cells in Graves' hyperthyroidism and ophthalmopathy. RNA transcripts were the template for amplifying TCR beta CDR3 regions. First-round RT-PCR of the TCR CDR3 relied on the HTBI primer set. TCRdb called the multiplex PCR reads again in MiXCR, with one record for every CDR3 protein. Of 480,000 or so distinct CDR3 sequences listed, under 15% are singletons. Sequencing was performed on blood. These receptors originate from a woman aged 18-29 years with Graves' hyperthyroidism.

This clonotype was detected many times. The chain combines TRBV7-9 with TRBJ1-4; D may be TRBD1 (5 bases). Germline-derived CDR1 and CDR2 are SEHNR and FQNEAQ (reference sequence). V was shortened by 5 bases and J by 8 bases, with 18 bases between the two germline ends. The CDR3 contains 15 residues. The CDR3 DNA follows: TGTGCCAGCAGCCCCCCCGGGACGTTAAAAGAAAAACTGTTTTTT. Translation gives CASSPPGTLKEKLFF.

V and J are TRBV25-1 and TRBJ1-3, with D unclear. V lost 1 base and J lost 0, with 10 bases in between. Germline V gene data show CDR1 as MGHDK and CDR2 as SYGVNS. The CDR3 contains 16 residues. Written as DNA, the CDR3 is TGTGCCAGCAGTGAATCCGTCGGTCGCTCTGGAAACACCATATATTTT. This sequence encodes CASSESVGRSGNTIYF. The full variable domain, completed using reference TRBV25-1 and TRBJ1-3, is EADIYQTPRYLVIGTGKKITLECSQTMGHDKMYWYQQDPGMELHLIHYSYGVNSTEKGDLSSESTVSRIRTEHFPLTLESARPSHTSQYLCASSESVGRSGNTIYFGEGSWLTVV.

This clonotype was counted a few times. The chain has TRBV6-2 or TRBV6-3 and TRBJ2-7; 7 nucleotides match TRBD2. The CDR3 has 15 residues. The trim removed 2 bases at V and 4 bases at J, leaving 8 bases unmatched. The V gene's germline CDR1 is MNHEY and CDR2 SVGEGT. The CDR3 nucleotides read TGTGCCAGCAGTTACCGACTAGCCAAGGTATACGAGCAGTACGTC. Protein sequence: CASSYRLAKVYEQYV.

There are many counts of this clonotype. The chain has TRBV14 and TRBJ1-2; D not certain. Germline CDR1 is SGHDN and CDR2 is FVKESK. Trimming removed 1 base at V and 4 bases at J, with 10 bases between. The CDR3 runs 14 residues. The CDR3 protein is CASSQGAGIYGYTF. For the CDR3, the DNA is TGTGCCAGCAGCCAAGGGGCGGGGATCTATGGCTACACCTTC.

This clonotype occurred many times. The chain recombines TRBV6-1 with TRBJ2-2; D gene unclear. CDR3 length: 14 amino acids. Germline CDR1 and CDR2: MNHNS and SASEGT. Between the trimmed V and J ends, which lost 7 bases and 0 bases, there was a span of 9 bases. CDR3 region: CASNSRANTGELFF. In DNA form, the CDR3 reads TGTGCCAGCAATTCTAGGGCGAACACCGGGGAGCTGTTTTTT.

The chain combines TRBV12-3 or TRBV12-4 with TRBJ2-1; 7 nucleotides line up with TRBD2. Germline trimming cut 6 bases from V and 5 bases from J; bases unmatched to any gene: 7. CDR3 length: 14 residues. The CDR3 reads CASSPGLTHNEQFF. The CDR3 nucleotides read TGTGCCAGCAGCCCGGGACTAACTCACAATGAGCAGTTCTTC.

The rearrangement joins TRBV10-3 to TRBJ1-2; maybe TRBD1 (6 bases). Looked up from germline, CDR1 is ENHRY and CDR2 is SYGVKD. This CDR3 spans 14 amino acids. Trimming shortened V by 11 bases and J by 3 bases, and 19 bases separated the two germline ends. CDR3 bases: TGTGCCTCCAGGGGCGGGGGGGATTACTATGGCTACACCTTC. It specifies CASRGGGDYYGYTF.

The V call is TRBV20-1, the J call TRBJ2-2; 14 positions agree with TRBD2. The CDR3 is 16 amino acids. The V gene's germline CDR1 is DFQATT and CDR2 SNEGSKA (reference sequence). V was clipped by 6 bases and J by 7 bases; unmatched bases: 10. The CDR3 loop is CSAATSGRAAGGELFF. The CDR3 nucleotides read TGCAGTGCCGCGACTAGCGGGAGGGCCGCGGGCGGGGAGCTGTTTTTT.

The chain employs TRBV19 and TRBJ2-3; 8 nucleotides match TRBD2. The CDR3 extends over 16 amino acids. The J segment lost 2 bases and the V segment lost 3 bases, leaving 7 bases of the junction unmatched. Germline CDR1 LNHDA, CDR2 SQIVND (reference sequence). CDR3 residues: CASSMGVAGNTDTQYF. CDR3 nucleotides: TGTGCCAGTAGTATGGGGGTAGCGGGGAACACAGATACGCAGTATTTT.

There are many counts of this clonotype. V and J are TRBV30 and TRBJ1-5, with 8 bases matching TRBD1. CDR3 size: 13 residues. Germline V gene data show CDR1 as GTSNPN and CDR2 as SVGIG (reference sequence). Trimming at V came to 7 bases and at J to 1 base, leaving 3 bases not matched to a gene. CDR3 in DNA: TGTGCCTTACAGGGGGGAAGCAATCAGCCCCAGCATTTT. This gives the protein CALQGGSNQPQHF.

This clonotype appeared a few times. A read error may be the cause here, since a much bigger clone is one base away. The CDR3 does not close with the conserved phenylalanine or tryptophan, likely indicating a read error. The CDR3 sequence: CSVDSGTRAYNEQFS. The CDR3 DNA is TGCAGCGTCGACTCCGGGACTAGAGCCTACAATGAGCAGTTCTCC. This chain uses TRBV29-1 with TRBJ2-1; TRBD2 aligns across 8 bases. J was trimmed by 2 bases and V by 6 bases; bases with no gene match: 9. Germline CDR1 reads SQVTM; CDR2 reads ANQGSEA. There are 15 residues in the CDR3.

This rearrangement joins TRBV29-1 to TRBJ1-1; 9 nucleotides line up with TRBD1. CDR1 is SQVTM and CDR2 is ANQGSEA in the germline V gene. This CDR3 comprises 13 residues. V was pared by 2 bases and J by 4 bases, with 2 bases of the junction left unmatched. The CDR3 here is CSVERQGVTEAFF. CDR3 in DNA: TGCAGCGTTGAACGACAGGGGGTCACTGAAGCTTTCTTT.

This clonotype was observed many times. The V call is TRBV30, the J call TRBJ1-5; no firm D call. The V and J ends lost 7 bases and 1 base respectively, with 14 bases between them. CDR3 length equals 14 residues. Germline CDR1 is GTSNPN and CDR2 is SVGIG (reference sequence). CDR3: CAYRQLGSNQPQHF. The CDR3 DNA follows: TGTGCCTACCGACAACTGGGGAGCAATCAGCCCCAGCATTTT. Looking up the rest from reference TRBV30 and TRBJ1-5 gives the full variable domain: SQTIHQWPATLVQPVGSPLSLECTVEGTSNPNLYWYRQAAGRGLQLLFYSVGIGQISSEVPQNLSASRPQDRQFILSSKKLLLSDSGFYLCAYRQLGSNQPQHFGDGTRLSIL.

The chain carries TRBV25-1 and TRBJ2-7; 11 bases are a match to TRBD1. V lost 4 bases and J lost 6; bases outside the gene matches: 5. CDR1 and CDR2 (germline): MGHDK, SYGVNS. The CDR3 is 14 amino acids. CDR3 nucleotides: TGTGCCAGCAGTGTCCCCGGGACAGGGGGCGAGCAGTACTTC. Translated, it gives CASSVPGTGGEQYF.

This chain uses TRBV20-1 with TRBJ2-7; 8 bases fit TRBD1. Germline assignment: CDR1 DFQATT and CDR2 SNEGSKA (reference sequence). V lost 6 bases and J lost 4; bases outside the gene matches: 14. The CDR3 loop spans 15 amino acids. CDR3 nucleotides: TGCAGTGCCGGAAAGTTCCTGGGACAGGCGTACGAGCAGTACGTC. Translated, it gives CSAGKFLGQAYEQYV.

At least ten counts were recorded for this clonotype. The chain links TRBV4-1 to TRBJ2-1, with TRBD1 matching 7 bases. Unmatched junction bases numbered 6, after V lost 1 base and J lost 6 bases. Germline assignment: CDR1 MGHRA and CDR2 YSYEKL. The CDR3 covers 15 residues. The CDR3 nucleotides read TGCGCCAGCAGCCAAGGACCGGGACAGTTCAATGAGCAGTTCTTC. It codes for CASSQGPGQFNEQFF.

This clonotype was seen repeatedly, ten times or more. J is TRBJ2-3 and V is TRBV7-9; D perhaps matches TRBD2 (7 bases). V lost 5 bases to trimming and J lost 5 bases, with 17 bases between them. The CDR3 is made up of 15 amino acids. Germline CDR1 and CDR2: SEHNR and FQNEAQ (reference sequence). CDR3 nucleotide sequence: TGTGCCAGCAGCACGGGGGCGGGAGAAATAGATACGCAGTATTTT. Residues: CASSTGAGEIDTQYF.

This clonotype was seen a few times. This chain links TRBV25-1 with TRBJ2-7; D ambiguous. With 2 bases removed from V and 3 bases from J, the gap between germline ends came to 8 bases. The CDR3 is made up of 13 amino acids. Germline V gene data show CDR1 as MGHDK and CDR2 as SYGVNS. Here the CDR3 reads CASSELGRYEQYF. In nucleotides, the CDR3 is TGTGCCAGCAGTGAACTCGGACGCTACGAGCAGTACTTC.

This clonotype was seen ten or more times. CDR3: CASSLYAGGRNEQFF. The CDR3 DNA follows: TGTGCCAGCAGTTTGTACGCGGGAGGACGCAATGAGCAGTTCTTC. V and J are TRBV12-3 or TRBV12-4 and TRBJ2-1, with 8 bases aligning to TRBD2. CDR3 size: 15 residues. V shed 3 bases, J shed 6 bases, and the junction held 7 bases outside the gene matches.

The table lists this clonotype with many counts. This chain links TRBV6-1 with TRBJ2-3; D may be TRBD1 (8 bases). CDR1 and CDR2 from the germline V gene are MNHNS and SASEGT. Between the trimmed V and J ends, which lost 6 bases and 2 bases, there was a span of 15 bases. This CDR3 is 15 amino acids long. The CDR3 is CASSTDRDYTDTQYF. The CDR3 DNA is TGTGCCAGCAGCACGGACAGGGACTACACAGATACGCAGTATTTT.

This clonotype has a count of ten or more. The chain links TRBV4-1 to TRBJ2-3; a possible D gene is TRBD2 (5 bases). This CDR3 contains 15 residues. Germline-derived CDR1 and CDR2 are MGHRA and YSYEKL. The V end lost 1 base, the J end lost 3 bases, and 11 bases lay between the germline ends. The DNA for the CDR3 is TGCGCCAGCAGCCAAGTAAAGGGAGAAACAGATACGCAGTATTTT. Its protein is CASSQVKGETDTQYF.

The table lists this clonotype with many counts. The chain has TRBV5-1 and TRBJ1-1, with D uncertain. The ends were cut back, 0 bases at V and 5 bases at J, with 5 bases in the middle. The CDR3 has 12 residues. Germline loops: CDR1 SGHRS, CDR2 YFSETQ. The CDR3 spells CASSLEGTEAFF. For the CDR3, the DNA is TGCGCCAGCAGCTTGGAAGGGACTGAAGCTTTCTTT.

This clonotype appeared many times. This chain joins TRBV27 and TRBJ1-1; 7 bases are shared with TRBD1. This CDR3 is 14 amino acids long. With 6 bases clipped from V and 5 bases from J, the junction kept 9 bases outside the gene matches. Germline loops: CDR1 MNHEY, CDR2 SMNVEV (reference sequence). CDR3 region: CASSREGAQTEAFF. CDR3 bases: TGTGCCAGCAGCCGAGAGGGGGCGCAAACTGAAGCTTTCTTT.